The clone carrying this T cell receptor beta chain came up a few times. Methods used by the authors: Reference gene primer amplification in the assay estimated nucleated cell counts. Using immunoSEQ multiplex PCR, the repertoire was profiled, and TCRdb retains in-frame clones only, with some absent. V and J calls and clone size are as listed in that table; D and trimming were resolved from the DNA. The data show over 150,000 clones, approximately 84% seen once. The sample is drawn from a study of blood T cell repertoires in COVID-19. Sample: peripheral blood. The TCR comes from a man aged 65 to 79 with active or convalescent COVID-19.

CDR3: CAWSDRVNTEAFF. The CDR3 bases are TGTGCCTGGAGTGACAGGGTGAACACTGAAGCTTTCTTT. This rearrangement joins TRBV30 to TRBJ1-1; D might be TRBD1 (6 bases). Per the germline V gene, CDR1 is GTSNPN and CDR2 is SVGIG (reference sequence). V lost 1 base, J lost 0 bases, and 6 bases lay in between. This CDR3 contains 13 residues.